This T cell receptor beta chain came from a study of memory CD4+ T cells and cytomegalovirus serostatus. General observations from the study: Suggested: most of the CMV-linked TCR signature lies in CD4+ memory cells.

The length of the CDR3 is 14 residues. Germline assignment: CDR1 MNHNS and CDR2 SASEGT. V lost 5 bases to trimming and J lost 0 bases, with 11 bases between them. Single viable CD3+CD4+CD8-CD45RO+ cells were sorted as the memory CD4+ T cells. This clone has a handful of counts. What it binds is unknown. The table came from immunoSEQ multiplex PCR; TCRdb's copy has only in-frame clones and leaves some out. The sample has around 99,000 clones, about four fifths seen once; the top ten hold 3.6%. The clonotype comes from an adult in good health and CMV-seropositive. The material sequenced was memory CD4+ T cells from blood. This chain connects TRBV6-1 to TRBJ2-7, with TRBD1 as a possible D gene (6 bases). The CDR3 reads CASSTDRSSYEQYF. DNA of the CDR3: TGTGCCAGCAGTACTGACAGGAGCTCCTACGAGCAGTACTTC.